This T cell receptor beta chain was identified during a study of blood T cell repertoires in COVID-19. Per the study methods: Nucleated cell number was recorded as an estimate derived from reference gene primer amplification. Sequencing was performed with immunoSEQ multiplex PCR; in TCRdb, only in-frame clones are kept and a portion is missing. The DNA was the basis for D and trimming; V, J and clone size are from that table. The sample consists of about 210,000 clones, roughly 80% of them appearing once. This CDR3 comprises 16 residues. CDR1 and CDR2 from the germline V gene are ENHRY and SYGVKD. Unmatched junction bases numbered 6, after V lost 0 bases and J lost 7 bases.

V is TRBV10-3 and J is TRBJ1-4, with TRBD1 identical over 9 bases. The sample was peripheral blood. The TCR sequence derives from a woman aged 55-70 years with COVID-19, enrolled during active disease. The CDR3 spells CAISESLGQGTEKLFF. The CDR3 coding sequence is TGTGCCATCAGTGAGTCTCTGGGACAGGGAACTGAAAAACTGTTTTTT.